The 28 T cell receptor beta chains reported below all come from one sample, sequenced in a study of cytomegalovirus exposure and HLA in healthy donors. The PCR was carried out with 60 Vbeta primers and 13 Jbeta primers. TCRdb's table, derived via immunoSEQ multiplex PCR, lists solely in-frame clones and lacks some. The table includes approximately 160,000 clones, 76% detected once. The sequencing sample was made of PBMCs. These receptors all stem from a female donor in good health and CMV-seronegative.

The CDR3 loop reads CSATGWGRVAFF. CDR3 DNA sequence: TGCAGCGCAACCGGGTGGGGGCGGGTAGCTTTCTTT. V usage is TRBV29-1 and J usage is TRBJ1-1, with D maybe TRBD1 (6 bases). Germline-derived CDR1 and CDR2 are SQVTM and ANQGSEA. V was pared by 7 bases and J by 10 bases, with 19 bases between. CDR3 length: 12 amino acids.

This clone showed up just a few times. J is TRBJ2-1 and V is TRBV28, with TRBD2 identical over 8 bases. Trimming at V came to 6 bases and at J to 8 bases, leaving 9 bases not matched to a gene. This CDR3 region has 14 residues. Germline-derived CDR1 and CDR2 are MDHEN and SYDVKM. CDR3: CASRSGSADYEQFF. Written as DNA, the CDR3 is TGTGCCAGCAGGAGCGGGAGTGCCGACTATGAGCAGTTCTTC.

The rearrangement uses TRBV6-6 and TRBJ1-2; no definite D call. V shed 5 bases and J shed 4 bases, with 14 bases lying between them. The CDR3 has 14 residues. Germline CDR1 reads MNHNY; CDR2 reads SVGAGI (reference sequence). The CDR3 region is CASSPRRGSYGYTF. CDR3 coding DNA: TGTGCCAGCAGTCCCCGCCGAGGCAGCTATGGCTACACCTTC.

The rearrangement uses TRBV6-5 and TRBJ2-7, with unresolved D. This CDR3 contains 13 residues. Germline lookup yields CDR1 MNHEY and CDR2 SVGAGI. The V and J ends lost 5 bases and 2 bases respectively, with 10 bases between them. The CDR3 DNA sequence: TGTGCCAGCAGTCTACGCCGCCCCTACGAGCAGTACTTC. It encodes CASSLRRPYEQYF.

The V and J genes are TRBV6-4 and TRBJ2-2; a weak D match, TRBD2 (5 bases). From germline, CDR1 is MRHNA and CDR2 SNTAGT. V lost 4 bases and J lost 6, with 15 bases in between. The CDR3 has 15 amino acids. CDR3 in amino acids: CASSAVGGAAGELFF. The DNA of the CDR3 is TGTGCCAGCAGTGCCGTCGGAGGTGCGGCCGGGGAGCTGTTTTTT.

The table lists this clone with a count of one. The V call is TRBV6-5, the J call TRBJ1-4, with TRBD1 matching 7 bases. J lost 14 bases, V lost 3 bases, and 9 bases had no gene match. In germline, CDR1 is MNHEY, CDR2 SVGAGI. The CDR3 has 13 amino acids. Here the CDR3 reads CASSYYEEGALFF. DNA for the CDR3: TGTGCCAGCAGTTATTACGAGGAGGGGGCCCTGTTTTTT.

The chain employs TRBV5-4 and TRBJ1-4, with D possibly TRBD1 on 6 matching bases. CDR1 is SGHNT and CDR2 is YYREEE in the germline V gene (reference sequence). Trimming cost V 4 bases and J 3 bases, with 16 bases left between them. CDR3 length: 16 residues. The CDR3 loop reads CASSAPGAVANEKLFF. The CDR3 DNA sequence: TGTGCCAGCAGCGCCCCAGGGGCGGTAGCTAATGAAAAACTGTTTTTT.

CDR3 loop: CASSQDRGTSSYEQYF. The CDR3 bases are TGCGCCAGCAGCCAAGATCGTGGGACTAGCTCCTACGAGCAGTACTTC. The gene calls are TRBV4-3 and TRBJ2-7, with 8 bases fitting TRBD2. Trimming took 0 bases from V and 0 from J; bases not matched to a gene: 4. Germline assignment: CDR1 LGHNA and CDR2 YSLEER. CDR3 length: 16 residues.

The chain recombines TRBV19 with TRBJ2-1, with TRBD2 matching over 12 bases. J lost 10 bases, V lost 5 bases, and 12 bases had no gene match. Per germline, CDR1 LNHDA and CDR2 SQIVND (reference sequence). This CDR3 contains 16 residues. The CDR3 loop is CASSSTPSGRAGEQFF. As DNA, the CDR3 is TGTGCCAGTAGTTCAACCCCTAGCGGGAGGGCCGGGGAGCAGTTCTTC.

This clone turned up a few times. The chain joins TRBV7-9 to TRBJ2-5; D is undetermined. The better agreement between TRBJ2-7 and the DNA end casts doubt on the J call. The CDR3 spans 15 residues. CDR1 is SEHNR, CDR2 FQNEAQ, per germline (reference sequence). This CDR3 is CASIETVARSYEQYF. The CDR3 region has the DNA TGTGCCAGCATCGAGACCGTAGCTAGGTCCTACGAGCAGTACTTC.

This chain joins TRBV30 and TRBJ2-2, with a tentative D call TRBD1 (6 bases). The V end lost 4 bases, the J end lost 6 bases, and 9 bases lay between the germline ends. Germline V lookup: CDR1 GTSNPN, CDR2 SVGIG (reference sequence). The CDR3 is 12 amino acids. Here the CDR3 reads CAWNRVAGELFF. The CDR3 DNA follows: TGTGCCTGGAACAGGGTCGCCGGGGAGCTGTTTTTT.

This clone was counted a single time. The chain employs TRBV28 and TRBJ1-1; the D gene is possibly TRBD1 (6 bases). V was shortened by 2 bases and J by 11 bases, with 15 bases between the two germline ends. Germline V gives CDR1 MDHEN, CDR2 SYDVKM. The CDR3 totals 13 residues. In nucleotides, the CDR3 is TGTGCCAGCAGTTTACACACAGGGATGAGGGCTTTCTTT. Its translation is CASSLHTGMRAFF.

The CDR3: CASSRQGSYNEQFF. In DNA, the CDR3 is TGTGCCAGCAGTAGGCAGGGATCCTACAATGAGCAGTTCTTC. This chain uses TRBV2 with TRBJ2-1, with a weak D call TRBD1 (5 bases). Per the germline V gene, CDR1 is SNHLY and CDR2 is FYNNEI. This CDR3 has 14 residues. The V end lost 5 bases, the J end lost 1 base, and 9 bases lay between the germline ends.

The chain is built from TRBV10-1 and TRBJ2-7; D gene ambiguous. Per germline, CDR1 WNHNN and CDR2 SYGVQD (reference sequence). This CDR3 region has 14 residues. With 5 bases removed from V and 0 bases from J, the gap between germline ends came to 11 bases. The CDR3 DNA reads as TGCGCCAGCAGTAGCGAACACTACTCCTACGAGCAGTACTTC. It is translated as CASSSEHYSYEQYF.

The chain employs TRBV6-5 and TRBJ2-5; D call uncertain. The DNA matches TRBJ2-7 better at its end, which makes the J call doubtful. The CDR3 is made up of 12 amino acids. In germline, CDR1 is MNHEY, CDR2 SVGAGI. CDR3 sequence (DNA): TGTGCCAGCAGAGAAGACTCCTACGAGCAGTACTTC. Translated: CASREDSYEQYF.

This clone was observed a few times. V is TRBV9 and J is TRBJ2-7, with D possibly being TRBD1 (7 bases). The CDR3 loop spans 12 amino acids. The ends were cut back, 3 bases at V and 11 bases at J, with 15 bases in the middle. CDR1 and CDR2 (germline): SGDLS, YYNGEE. The CDR3 nucleotides read TGTGCCAGCAGCGAAGCAGGGGGGAGGAAGTACTTC. This encodes CASSEAGGRKYF.

The chain uses TRBV7-7 and TRBJ2-2, with a weak D call TRBD1 (5 bases). This CDR3 has 15 residues. From germline, CDR1 is SSHAT and CDR2 FNYEAQ (reference sequence). V lost 1 base, J lost 15 bases, and 21 bases lay in between. This chain's CDR3 is CASSLDPDRKGRMFF. Written as DNA, the CDR3 is TGTGCCAGCAGCTTAGATCCAGACAGAAAGGGAAGGATGTTTTTT.

The V call is TRBV2, the J call TRBJ1-5; D perhaps matches TRBD1 (5 bases). The CDR3 runs 15 residues. The V and J ends lost 7 bases and 3 bases respectively, with 16 bases between them. Per germline, CDR1 SNHLY and CDR2 FYNNEI. The CDR3 region is CASNRQGMNNQPQHF. The CDR3, as DNA: TGTGCCAGCAACAGGCAGGGTATGAACAATCAGCCCCAGCATTTT.

The rearrangement joins TRBV5-4 to TRBJ1-1, with 8 positions matching TRBD1. CDR1 SGHNT and CDR2 YYREEE come from the germline V gene (reference sequence). Losses at the gene ends were 5 bases for V and 4 bases for J; bases not matched to a gene: 10. The CDR3 loop spans 15 amino acids. CDR3 DNA: TGTGCCAGCAGGTTCGGACAGGGAAGGTCCACTGAAGCTTTCTTT. As protein: CASRFGQGRSTEAFF.

This chain uses TRBV25-1 with TRBJ2-1; TRBD1 matches at 7 bases. Trimming removed 1 base from V and 5 bases from J; junction bases left unmatched: 14. Germline CDR1 reads MGHDK; CDR2 reads SYGVNS. CDR3 size: 18 residues. The CDR3 loop reads CASSEWEGEGTENNEQFF. The CDR3 DNA reads as TGTGCCAGCAGTGAATGGGAAGGGGAAGGGACAGAGAACAATGAGCAGTTCTTC.

J is TRBJ1-2 and V is TRBV7-9, with D possibly TRBD1 on 6 matching bases. Germline CDR1 reads SEHNR; CDR2 reads FQNEAQ (reference sequence). This CDR3 region has 14 residues. Trimming took 2 bases from V and 6 from J, leaving 13 bases between them. In DNA, the CDR3 is TGTGCCAGCAGCTTACGACAGGCCTTTGATGGCTACACCTTC. Protein product: CASSLRQAFDGYTF. Drawing the rest from reference TRBV7-9 and TRBJ1-2, the complete variable domain is DTGVSQNPRHKITKRGQNVTFRCDPISEHNRLYWYRQTLGQGPEFLTYFQNEAQLEKSRLLSDRFSAERPKGSFSTLEIQRTEQGDSAMYLCASSLRQAFDGYTFGSGTRLTVV.

The gene calls are TRBV6-5 and TRBJ1-1; 8 nucleotides agree with TRBD1. V lost 6 bases, J lost 4 bases, and 4 bases stayed unmatched. Germline V gene lookup returns CDR1 MNHEY and CDR2 SVGAGI. The CDR3 sequence is 13 residues long. The CDR3 reads CASSRGRSTEAFF. The CDR3 DNA reads as TGTGCCAGCAGCAGGGGGCGCAGCACTGAAGCTTTCTTT.

The chain uses TRBV2 and TRBJ2-1, with D possibly being TRBD2 (5 bases). This CDR3 spans 15 amino acids. Trimming removed 4 bases from V and 0 bases from J, with 10 bases in between. From germline, CDR1 is SNHLY and CDR2 FYNNEI. Written as DNA, the CDR3 is TGTGCCAGCAGTGGGACTTTATCCTCCTACAATGAGCAGTTCTTC. Its protein product is CASSGTLSSYNEQFF.

The rearrangement links TRBV6-6 to TRBJ2-7; maybe TRBD2 (7 bases). V lost 6 bases and J 2 bases, leaving 20 bases between the germline ends. Per the germline V gene, CDR1 is MNHNY and CDR2 is SVGAGI (reference sequence). This CDR3 has 16 amino acids. Here the CDR3 DNA reads TGTGCCAGCAGCCCGGGGGGCAGGGAGAGCGCCTACGAGCAGTACTTC. Translation gives CASSPGGRESAYEQYF.

The chain recombines TRBV18 with TRBJ1-2; 7 bases match TRBD1. V lost 2 bases and J lost 4; bases outside the gene matches: 4. The length of the CDR3 is 14 residues. Per germline, CDR1 KGHSH and CDR2 LQKENI. In nucleotides, the CDR3 is TGTGCCAGCTCACCAGAGACAGGGCGCTATGGCTACACCTTC. Its protein is CASSPETGRYGYTF.

The chain has TRBV9 and TRBJ1-5, with no clear D. The germline V gene has CDR1 SGDLS and CDR2 YYNGEE. Trimming removed 3 bases at V and 9 bases at J, with 19 bases between. There are 15 residues in the CDR3. The CDR3 is CASSASGFPEGPQHF. The CDR3 DNA is TGTGCCAGCAGCGCTTCCGGGTTTCCCGAGGGGCCCCAGCATTTT.

This chain links TRBV5-4 with TRBJ2-3; TRBD1 might be the D (6 bases). The CDR3 length is 15 residues. Germline lookup yields CDR1 SGHNT and CDR2 YYREEE (reference sequence). Trimming took 0 bases from V and 2 from J, leaving 10 bases between them. CDR3 amino acids: CASSLVGANTDTQYF. CDR3 sequence (DNA): TGTGCCAGCAGCTTGGTGGGGGCGAACACAGATACGCAGTATTTT. The full variable domain, its missing parts supplied by reference TRBV5-4 and TRBJ2-3, is ETGVTQSPTHLIKTRGQQVTLRCSSQSGHNTVSWYQQALGQGPQFIFQYYREEENGRGNFPPRFSGLQFPNYSSELNVNALELDDSALYLCASSLVGANTDTQYFGPGTRLTVL.

The V gene is TRBV7-2, the J gene TRBJ2-7; TRBD2 matches at 9 bases. Germline V lookup: CDR1 SGHTA, CDR2 FQGNSA. The CDR3 spans 14 residues. V shed 1 base and J 4 bases; nucleotides not matched to a gene: 2. The CDR3 is CASSLGLAEYEQYF. The CDR3 DNA sequence: TGTGCCAGCAGCTTAGGACTAGCGGAGTACGAGCAGTACTTC.